This T cell receptor beta chain is drawn from a study of T cell responses to AZD1222 COVID-19 vaccine. The method was immunoSEQ multiplex PCR; TCRdb's version includes in-frame clones alone and lacks a portion of them. The sample includes over 130,000 clones, around nine tenths of them seen just once. V shed 5 bases and J shed 4 bases, with 14 bases lying between them. Germline V CDR1 and CDR2: LNHDA, SQIVND (reference sequence). This CDR3 has 14 residues. Of note for this clone: Antigen unknown.

Study results and limitations: Researchers report vaccine-associated CD4 TCRs spanning spike, with dominance at 160-218 and 743-854. An increase in Spike-specific TCR breadth and depth was observed after two AZD1222 doses. No day 14 peak samples; only post-peak repertoires were characterized.

The receptor was isolated from an adult in good health. The chain carries TRBV19 and TRBJ2-5, with no clear D. Sequenced material: peripheral blood, taken on day 0 of AZD1222 vaccination. The CDR3 DNA is TGTGCCAGTAGTGTTGGCCAGTTGGGAGAGACCCAGTACTTC. This gives the protein CASSVGQLGETQYF.